Presented here are 18 T cell receptor beta chains from one specimen sequenced in a study of T cell changes during pregnancy in multiple sclerosis. Some clones are missing from TCRdb's copy, which holds only in-frame ones; the method was immunoSEQ multiplex PCR. This sample has about 130,000 clones, with approximately 96% found just once. This specimen was peripheral blood, taken after pregnancy. These receptors all stem from a female donor with multiple sclerosis, enrolled in a pregnancy study.

This chain uses TRBV27 with TRBJ1-5; D not resolved. Germline CDR1 and CDR2: MNHEY and SMNVEV (reference sequence). With 2 bases removed from V and 1 base from J, the gap between germline ends came to 6 bases. This CDR3 has 14 amino acids. CDR3 bases: TGTGCCAGCAGTTTACCGGGAAGCAATCAGCCCCAGCATTTT. It translates to CASSLPGSNQPQHF.

The chain combines TRBV18 with TRBJ2-1; no clear D. From germline, CDR1 is KGHSH and CDR2 LQKENI. The CDR3 spans 13 residues. Trimming left V 6 bases short and J 3 bases short, with 9 bases between. Here the CDR3 DNA reads TGTGCCAGCTCCCCTCCGGTCTACAATGAGCAGTTCTTC. It specifies CASSPPVYNEQFF.

This chain connects TRBV18 to TRBJ1-2, with 7 bases identical to TRBD1. Looked up from germline, CDR1 is KGHSH and CDR2 is LQKENI. The CDR3 consists of 15 residues. Trimming at V came to 2 bases and at J to 7 bases, leaving 10 bases not matched to a gene. CDR3 sequence (DNA): TGTGCCAGCTCACCAGCACTGACAGGGTTAGGTGGCTACACCTTC. This codes for CASSPALTGLGGYTF.

CDR3 loop: CASSLVQDRLSDEQFF. CDR3 bases: TGTGCCAGCAGCTTGGTCCAAGACAGGCTCAGCGATGAGCAGTTCTTC. The V call is TRBV5-6, the J call TRBJ2-1; D might be TRBD1 (6 bases). This CDR3 is built from 16 residues. The germline CDR1 and CDR2 sequences are SGHDT and YYEEEE. Trimming took off 0 bases at V and 8 bases at J, with 18 bases between the two ends.

The genes are TRBV6-6 and TRBJ1-3; 8 bases agree with TRBD1. This CDR3 contains 15 residues. V was pared by 2 bases and J by 4 bases, with 4 bases of the junction left unmatched. The germline V gene encodes CDR1 MNHNY and CDR2 SVGAGI (reference sequence). This CDR3 is CASSYNRGLGNTIYF. The CDR3 region has the DNA TGTGCCAGCAGTTACAACAGGGGGTTAGGAAACACCATATATTTT.

This chain connects TRBV7-6 to TRBJ1-4, with D perhaps TRBD1 (6 bases). CDR3 length: 17 residues. Trimming removed 5 bases at V and 7 bases at J, with 23 bases between. Per germline, CDR1 SGHVS and CDR2 FNYEAQ. Written as DNA, the CDR3 is TGTGCCAGCAGCCCCCGCTCGAGGGGGTATGGGAGTGAAAAACTGTTTTTT. Translated, it gives CASSPRSRGYGSEKLFF.

The V call is TRBV30, the J call TRBJ2-3; D is ambiguous. The CDR3 runs to 12 residues. V gave up 0 bases and J gave up 5 bases, with 6 bases separating them. Germline values: CDR1 GTSNPN, CDR2 SVGIG (reference sequence). Here the CDR3 reads CAWSVTRDTQYF. CDR3 in DNA: TGTGCCTGGAGTGTAACGCGAGATACGCAGTATTTT.

V gene TRBV19 combines with J gene TRBJ1-2, with D possibly being TRBD1 (6 bases). Looked up from germline, CDR1 is LNHDA and CDR2 is SQIVND (reference sequence). This CDR3 has 13 amino acids. The V end was cut by 6 bases, the J end by 3 bases, with 11 bases between. The CDR3: CASRQGLYYGYTF. As DNA, the CDR3 is TGTGCCAGTAGGCAGGGGTTATACTATGGCTACACCTTC.

The chain couples TRBV28 to TRBJ1-3, with TRBD1 matching over 7 bases. The CDR3 extends over 13 amino acids. CDR1 and CDR2 (germline): MDHEN, SYDVKM. The ends lost 2 bases at V and 9 bases at J; junction bases unmatched: 4. The CDR3 DNA sequence: TGTGCCAGCAGTTTAGACAGGGTAACCACCATATATTTT. Translating gives CASSLDRVTTIYF.

This clone was picked up a small number of times. This chain joins TRBV5-4 and TRBJ1-1; D may be TRBD1 (5 bases). Looked up from germline, CDR1 is SGHNT and CDR2 is YYREEE (reference sequence). The V gene lost 4 bases and the J gene lost 5 bases, with 15 bases spanning the gap. CDR3 size: 14 residues. CDR3 residues: CASSKEGASTEAFF. CDR3 in DNA: TGTGCCAGCAGCAAGGAAGGGGCGAGTACTGAAGCTTTCTTT.

This sequence joins TRBV5-6 and TRBJ2-7, with unresolved D. Trimming took 2 bases from V and 0 from J, leaving 6 bases between them. The CDR3 has 13 residues. In germline, CDR1 is SGHDT, CDR2 YYEEEE. The CDR3 DNA sequence: TGTGCCAGCAGCTTAACTCTCTCCTACGAGCAGTACTTC. This translates into CASSLTLSYEQYF.

This rearrangement joins TRBV6-1 to TRBJ1-5; 9 bases map to TRBD1. V lost 4 bases and J lost 2; bases outside the gene matches: 3. Germline assignment: CDR1 MNHNS and CDR2 SASEGT. This CDR3 region has 15 residues. CDR3 nucleotides: TGTGCCAGCAGTGGGACAGGGGTCGGCAATCAGCCCCAGCATTTT. This gives the protein CASSGTGVGNQPQHF.

The chain joins TRBV11-2 to TRBJ2-2; weak D call: TRBD2 (6 bases). The germline V and J ends were trimmed by 5 bases and 4 bases, with 14 bases remaining between them. Per the germline V gene, CDR1 is SGHAT and CDR2 is FQNNGV. This CDR3 has 15 amino acids. The CDR3 DNA is TGTGCCAGCAGCCCGTCCCGGGACTTCACCGGGGAGCTGTTTTTT. Its translation is CASSPSRDFTGELFF.

The chain has TRBV7-8 and TRBJ2-1; D is ambiguous. Trimming pared 5 bases from V and 8 bases from J, leaving 10 bases between. The CDR3 contains 12 residues. The germline V gene has CDR1 SGHVS and CDR2 FQNEAQ. The CDR3 sequence: CASSTYYDEQFF. CDR3 sequence (DNA): TGTGCCAGCAGCACTTACTATGATGAGCAGTTCTTC.

The chain is built from TRBV28 and TRBJ1-5; D call uncertain. This CDR3 region has 15 residues. Per germline, CDR1 MDHEN and CDR2 SYDVKM. V lost 2 bases and J lost 13, with 21 bases in between. This CDR3 is CASSLIGEASPEQHF. In DNA, the CDR3 is TGTGCCAGCAGTTTAATTGGGGAGGCATCACCCGAGCAGCATTTT. The whole variable domain, filled in from reference TRBV28 and TRBJ1-5, reads DVKVTQSSRYLVKRTGEKVFLECVQDMDHENMFWYRQDPGLGLRLIYFSYDVKMKEKGDIPEGYSVSREKKERFSLILESASTNQTSMYLCASSLIGEASPEQHFGDGTRLSIL.

This clone has a single count. The rearrangement links TRBV7-9 to TRBJ1-2; D is ambiguous. This CDR3 region has 16 residues. V was shortened by 7 bases and J by 6 bases, with 24 bases between the two germline ends. Germline assignment: CDR1 SEHNR and CDR2 FQNEAQ (reference sequence). This CDR3 reads CASIGDPGARGDGYTF. For the CDR3, the DNA is TGTGCCAGCATTGGGGATCCAGGAGCGCGGGGTGATGGCTACACCTTC.

This rearrangement joins TRBV2 to TRBJ2-3, with 8 bases that match TRBD2. The germline V gene encodes CDR1 SNHLY and CDR2 FYNNEI. The J segment lost 6 bases and the V segment lost 4 bases, leaving 6 bases of the junction unmatched. CDR3 length: 14 residues. The CDR3 nucleotides read TGTGCCAGCAGTGGGGTAGCGGGACGGGATACGCAGTATTTT. It translates to CASSGVAGRDTQYF. Filled out from reference TRBV2 and TRBJ2-3, the complete variable domain reads EPEVTQTPSHQVTQMGQEVILRCVPISNHLYFYWYRQILGQKVEFLVSFYNNEISEKSEIFDDQFSVERPDGSNFTLKIRSTKLEDSAMYFCASSGVAGRDTQYFGPGTRLTVL.

Concerning this clone: Other DNA sequences in this sample translate to the same CDR3. The chain links TRBV27 to TRBJ2-1; 11 positions match TRBD1. The CDR3 is 14 residues long. The germline V gene has CDR1 MNHEY and CDR2 SMNVEV (reference sequence). The trim removed 5 bases at V and 7 bases at J, leaving 4 bases unmatched. CDR3 sequence: CASSPGTGGNEQFF. Written as DNA, the CDR3 is TGTGCCAGCAGTCCCGGGACAGGGGGGAATGAGCAGTTCTTC.